This is a list of T cell receptor beta chains from one sample in a study of blood T cell repertoires in COVID-19. Profiled with immunoSEQ multiplex PCR; TCRdb holds only in-frame clones, not every one. The profile shows about 92,000 clones, 75% to 85% of them singletons. The sample consisted of peripheral blood. The source of these receptors is a woman between 70 and 85 years old with acute or convalescent COVID-19. The CDR3 runs from the conserved cysteine through the conserved F or W. D genes are given only for firm matches. Clone size is stated in some rows and not others, as once, few, many or a class when expanded.

D gene	clone size	V gene	J gene	CDR3 protein	CDR3 DNA
TRBD1	-	TRBV6-1	TRBJ1-5	CASSTGTGQPQHF	TGTGCCAGCAGTACCGGGACAGGCCAGCCCCAGCATTTT
TRBD2	-	TRBV5-1	TRBJ2-5	CASNPGLVGETQYF	TGCGCCAGCAATCCGGGACTAGTAGGGGAGACCCAGTACTTC
-	-	TRBV19	TRBJ1-1	CASSIGEGRPAFF	TGTGCCAGTAGTATTGGGGAGGGGCGTCCCGCTTTCTTT
-	-	TRBV18	TRBJ1-2	CASSPLQGARGYTF	TGTGCCAGCTCACCACTGCAAGGGGCGCGGGGCTACACCTTC
-	-	TRBV14	TRBJ2-7	CASSFHLPRTGMYF	TGTGCCAGCAGCTTTCATCTTCCCCGAACAGGAATGTACTTC
-	-	TRBV19	TRBJ1-2	CASSLGHPKFSNYGYTF	TGTGCCAGTAGTTTGGGCCACCCGAAGTTTTCTAACTATGGCTACACCTTC
TRBD1	-	TRBV3-1/TRBV3-2	TRBJ1-6	CASAGGAGSYNSPLHF	TGTGCCAGCGCAGGGGGAGCTGGCTCCTATAATTCACCCCTCCACTTT
TRBD2	-	TRBV18	TRBJ2-3	CASSPTGGADTQYF	TGTGCCAGCTCACCTACGGGAGGAGCAGATACGCAGTATTTT
TRBD1	-	TRBV19	TRBJ2-2	CATRGTNTGELFF	TGTGCCACCAGGGGGACCAACACCGGGGAGCTGTTTTTT
-	-	TRBV5-6	TRBJ2-7	CASSLYGAFPYEQYF	TGTGCCAGCAGCTTGTATGGAGCCTTCCCCTACGAGCAGTACTTC
TRBD1	-	TRBV6-5	TRBJ1-6	CASTPRQGASPLHF	TGTGCCAGCACCCCCCGGCAGGGGGCTTCACCCCTCCACTTT
TRBD2	few	TRBV9	TRBJ2-2	CASTAGDTGELFF	TGTGCCAGCACAGCGGGAGACACCGGGGAGCTGTTTTTT
TRBD2	-	TRBV14	TRBJ2-5	CASSETSGHQETQYF	TGTGCCAGCAGCGAGACTAGCGGCCACCAAGAGACCCAGTACTTC
TRBD1	-	TRBV19	TRBJ1-6	CASSISATGLNSPLHF	TGTGCCAGTAGTATTTCCGCGACAGGGCTCAATTCACCCCTCCACTTT
TRBD1	-	TRBV10-3	TRBJ1-2	CAITPGTGNGYTF	TGTGCCATCACCCCCGGGACAGGGAATGGCTACACCTTC
TRBD1	-	TRBV2	TRBJ1-1	CASSETGFNTEAFF	TGTGCCAGCAGTGAGACAGGGTTCAACACTGAAGCTTTCTTT
-	-	TRBV27	TRBJ1-2	CASSWGRGVGYGYTF	TGTGCCAGCAGTTGGGGGAGGGGGGTTGGGTATGGCTACACCTTC
TRBD1	-	TRBV5-8	TRBJ2-5	CASSAGQGTLGETQYF	TGTGCCAGCAGCGCCGGACAGGGAACCTTGGGAGAGACCCAGTACTTC
TRBD1	-	TRBV28	TRBJ1-6	CASSKTGGTYNSPLHF	TGTGCCAGCAGCAAAACAGGGGGGACCTATAATTCACCCCTCCACTTT
TRBD1	-	TRBV6-5	TRBJ1-1	CASSQTGLGTEAFF	TGTGCCAGCAGTCAGACAGGGCTGGGTACTGAAGCTTTCTTT
TRBD2	-	TRBV28	TRBJ2-7	CASSPPGLGSYEQYF	TGTGCCAGCAGTCCCCCGGGACTAGGGTCCTACGAGCAGTACTTC
-	-	TRBV5-1	TRBJ1-6	CASSSRESSSPLHF	TGCGCCAGCAGCTCCAGGGAAAGTAGTTCACCCCTCCACTTT
-	-	TRBV10-1	TRBJ1-3	CARSTFRGPGNTIYF	TGCGCCAGGTCAACGTTCAGGGGTCCTGGAAACACCATATATTTT
-	-	TRBV15	TRBJ2-7	CATSGGTYEQYF	TGTGCCACCAGCGGCGGGACTTACGAGCAGTACTTC
TRBD2	once	TRBV2	TRBJ2-7	CASSVGRAYEQYF	TGTGCCAGCAGTGTCGGGAGGGCCTACGAGCAGTACTTC
TRBD1	-	TRBV27	TRBJ1-4	CASSLYSGTGVEKLFF	TGTGCCAGCAGTTTATATTCCGGGACAGGGGTTGAAAAACTGTTTTTT
TRBD1	-	TRBV9	TRBJ2-5	CASSSSGTGAGETQYF	TGTGCCAGCAGCTCATCCGGGACAGGGGCAGGAGAGACCCAGTACTTC
TRBD1	-	TRBV7-9	TRBJ2-7	CASSLTTGGPSYEQYF	TGTGCCAGCAGCCTCACGACAGGGGGCCCCTCCTACGAGCAGTACTTC
-	-	TRBV18	TRBJ1-1	CASSPQQLNTEAFF	TGTGCCAGCTCACCACAACAGCTGAACACTGAAGCTTTCTTT
-	-	TRBV2	TRBJ2-2	CASRYSGELFF	TGTGCCAGCAGGTACTCGGGGGAGCTGTTTTTT
TRBD1	-	TRBV27	TRBJ1-5	CASSARTGVGQPQHF	TGTGCCAGCAGTGCCCGGACAGGCGTAGGACAGCCCCAGCATTTT
-	-	TRBV19	TRBJ1-5	CASSGGKNQPQHF	TGCGCCAGTAGTGGCGGGAAAAATCAGCCCCAGCATTTT
-	-	TRBV5-6	TRBJ2-7	CASSLRATSNYEQYF	TGTGCCAGCAGCTTGAGGGCGACTAGTAACTACGAGCAGTACTTC
-	-	TRBV6-6	TRBJ2-5	CASSPVSETQYF	TGTGCCAGCAGTCCCGTTTCAGAGACCCAGTACTTC
-	-	TRBV19	TRBJ1-3	CASSTSFFSGNTIYF	TGTGCCAGTAGTACCTCTTTCTTCTCTGGAAACACCATATATTTT
-	-	TRBV7-2	TRBJ1-1	CASSLGATLAGTEAFF	TGTGCCAGCAGCTTAGGGGCCACATTGGCCGGCACTGAAGCTTTCTTT
TRBD2	-	TRBV2	TRBJ2-1	CASSSLAGSYNEQFF	TGTGCCAGCAGTAGTCTAGCGGGCTCCTACAATGAGCAGTTCTTC
TRBD2	once	TRBV2	TRBJ2-7	CASSEVPGTKVYEQYF	TGTGCCAGCAGTGAAGTCCCCGGGACTAAAGTCTACGAGCAGTACTTC
TRBD2	-	TRBV9	TRBJ2-5	CASSVAVGAGTSGRFETQYF	TGTGCCAGCAGCGTAGCGGTAGGCGCCGGGACTAGCGGGAGGTTTGAGACCCAGTACTTC
-	-	TRBV6-5	TRBJ2-5	CASTSQGIETQYF	TGTGCCAGCACCTCACAGGGTATAGAGACCCAGTACTTC
TRBD2	-	TRBV27	TRBJ2-3	CASSSSGRASDTQYF	TGTGCCAGCAGTTCTAGCGGGAGGGCCTCAGATACGCAGTATTTT
-	-	TRBV2	TRBJ2-5	CASSDLRQETQYF	TGTGCCAGCAGTGACCTAAGACAAGAGACCCAGTACTTC
-	-	TRBV28	TRBJ2-2	CASSSGFTGELFF	TGTGCCAGCAGTTCAGGGTTCACCGGGGAGCTGTTTTTT
TRBD2	-	TRBV5-4	TRBJ2-2	CASSPGLATNTGELFF	TGTGCCAGCAGCCCGGGACTAGCGACGAACACCGGGGAGCTGTTTTTT
TRBD1	-	TRBV3-1/TRBV3-2	TRBJ1-5	CASSQGQGLSNQPQHF	TGTGCCAGCAGCCAGGGACAGGGGCTAAGCAATCAGCCCCAGCATTTT
-	-	TRBV6-5	TRBJ2-7	CASSQQGYEQYF	TGTGCCAGCAGTCAACAGGGCTACGAGCAGTACTTC
-	-	TRBV7-2	TRBJ2-2	CASSFRAGGGGTGELFF	TGTGCCAGCAGCTTCAGGGCAGGGGGTGGAGGGACCGGGGAGCTGTTTTTT
-	many	TRBV5-1	TRBJ2-4	CASSNEQLAKNIQYF	TGCGCCAGCAGCAATGAACAGTTAGCCAAAAACATTCAGTACTTC
-	-	TRBV12-2	TRBJ2-7	CASRLDTGEKYEQYF	TGTGCAAGTCGCTTGGACACAGGAGAGAAGTACGAGCAGTACTTC
TRBD2	-	TRBV6-5	TRBJ2-3	CASKIAGASTDTQYF	TGTGCCAGCAAAATAGCGGGGGCATCCACAGATACGCAGTATTTT